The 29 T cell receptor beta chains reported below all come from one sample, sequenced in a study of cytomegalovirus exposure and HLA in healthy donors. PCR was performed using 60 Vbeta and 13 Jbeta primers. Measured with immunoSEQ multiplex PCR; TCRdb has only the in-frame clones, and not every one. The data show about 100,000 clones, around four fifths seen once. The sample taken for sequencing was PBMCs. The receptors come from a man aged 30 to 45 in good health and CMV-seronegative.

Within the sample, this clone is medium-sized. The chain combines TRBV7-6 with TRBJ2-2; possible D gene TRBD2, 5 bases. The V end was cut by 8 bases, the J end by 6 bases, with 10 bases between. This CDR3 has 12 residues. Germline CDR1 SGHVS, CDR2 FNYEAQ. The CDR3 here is CASLAGAGELFF. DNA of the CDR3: TGTGCCAGCTTAGCCGGGGCCGGGGAGCTGTTTTTT.

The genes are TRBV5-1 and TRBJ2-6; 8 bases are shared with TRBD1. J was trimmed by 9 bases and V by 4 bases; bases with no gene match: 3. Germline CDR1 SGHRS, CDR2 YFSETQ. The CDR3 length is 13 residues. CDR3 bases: TGCGCCAGCAGCCCGGGACAGGTCAACGTCCTGACTTTC. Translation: CASSPGQVNVLTF.

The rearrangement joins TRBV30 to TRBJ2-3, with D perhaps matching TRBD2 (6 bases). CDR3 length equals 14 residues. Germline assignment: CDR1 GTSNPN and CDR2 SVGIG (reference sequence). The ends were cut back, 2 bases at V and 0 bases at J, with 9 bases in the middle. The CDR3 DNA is TGTGCCTGGAGTTCAGGGACTAGCACAGATACGCAGTATTTT. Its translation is CAWSSGTSTDTQYF.

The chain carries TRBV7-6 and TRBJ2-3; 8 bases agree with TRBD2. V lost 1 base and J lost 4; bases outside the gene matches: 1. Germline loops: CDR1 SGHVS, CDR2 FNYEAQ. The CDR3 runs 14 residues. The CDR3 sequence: CASSLGGGSDTQYF. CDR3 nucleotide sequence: TGTGCCAGCAGCTTAGGCGGGGGGTCAGATACGCAGTATTTT.

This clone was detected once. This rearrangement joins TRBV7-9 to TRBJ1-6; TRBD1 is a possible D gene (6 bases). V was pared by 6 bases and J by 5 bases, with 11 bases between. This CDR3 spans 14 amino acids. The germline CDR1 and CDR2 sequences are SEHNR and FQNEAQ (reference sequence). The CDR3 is CASRYRVNNSPLHF. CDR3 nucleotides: TGTGCCAGCAGGTACAGGGTCAATAATTCACCCCTCCACTTT.

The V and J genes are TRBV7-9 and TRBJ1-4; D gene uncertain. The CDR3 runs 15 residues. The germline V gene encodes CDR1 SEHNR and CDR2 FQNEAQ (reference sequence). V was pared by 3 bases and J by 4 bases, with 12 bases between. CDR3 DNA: TGTGCCAGCAGCTTGATGGGAGACCTTAATGAAAAACTGTTTTTT. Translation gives CASSLMGDLNEKLFF. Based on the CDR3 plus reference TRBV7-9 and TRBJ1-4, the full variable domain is DTGVSQNPRHKITKRGQNVTFRCDPISEHNRLYWYRQTLGQGPEFLTYFQNEAQLEKSRLLSDRFSAERPKGSFSTLEIQRTEQGDSAMYLCASSLMGDLNEKLFFGSGTQLSVL.

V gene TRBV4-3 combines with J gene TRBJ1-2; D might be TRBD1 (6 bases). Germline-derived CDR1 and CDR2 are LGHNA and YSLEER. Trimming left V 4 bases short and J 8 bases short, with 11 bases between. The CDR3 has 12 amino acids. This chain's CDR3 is CASSRGREGYTF. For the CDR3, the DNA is TGCGCCAGCAGCCGGGGGCGGGAGGGCTACACCTTC.

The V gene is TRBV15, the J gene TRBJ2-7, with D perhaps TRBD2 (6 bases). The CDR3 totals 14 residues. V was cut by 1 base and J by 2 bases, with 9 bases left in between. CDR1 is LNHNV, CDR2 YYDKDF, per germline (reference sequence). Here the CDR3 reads CATSRGGDTYEQYF. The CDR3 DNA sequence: TGTGCCACCAGCAGAGGGGGGGATACCTACGAGCAGTACTTC.

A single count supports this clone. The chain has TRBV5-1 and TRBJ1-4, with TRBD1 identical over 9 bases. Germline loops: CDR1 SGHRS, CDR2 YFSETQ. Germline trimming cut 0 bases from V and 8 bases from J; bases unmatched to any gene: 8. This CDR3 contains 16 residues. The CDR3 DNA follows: TGCGCCAGCAGCTTGGGGGACAGGGTAGCAAACGAAAAACTGTTTTTT. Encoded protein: CASSLGDRVANEKLFF.

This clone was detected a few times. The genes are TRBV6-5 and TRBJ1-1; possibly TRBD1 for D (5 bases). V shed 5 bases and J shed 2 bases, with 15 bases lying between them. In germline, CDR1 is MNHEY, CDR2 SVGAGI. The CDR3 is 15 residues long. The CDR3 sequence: CASSPYGGGNTEAFF. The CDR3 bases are TGTGCCAGCAGTCCCTATGGGGGGGGAAACACTGAAGCTTTCTTT.

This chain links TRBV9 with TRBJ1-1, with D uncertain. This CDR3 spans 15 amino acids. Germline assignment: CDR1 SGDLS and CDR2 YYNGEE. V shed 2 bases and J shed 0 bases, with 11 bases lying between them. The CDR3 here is CASSVSSGMNTEAFF. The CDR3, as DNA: TGTGCCAGCAGCGTCAGTTCGGGTATGAACACTGAAGCTTTCTTT. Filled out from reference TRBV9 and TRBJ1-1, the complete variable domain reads DSGVTQTPKHLITATGQRVTLRCSPRSGDLSVYWYQQSLDQGLQFLIQYYNGEERAKGNILERFSAQQFPDLHSELNLSSLELGDSALYFCASSVSSGMNTEAFFGQGTRLTVV.

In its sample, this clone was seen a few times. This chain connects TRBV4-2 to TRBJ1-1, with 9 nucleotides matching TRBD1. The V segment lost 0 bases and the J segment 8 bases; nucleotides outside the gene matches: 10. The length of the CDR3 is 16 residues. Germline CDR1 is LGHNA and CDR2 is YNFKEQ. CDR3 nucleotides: TGTGCCAGCAGCCAAGATCCGGGACAGGGAGGATCAGAAGCTTTCTTT. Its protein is CASSQDPGQGGSEAFF.

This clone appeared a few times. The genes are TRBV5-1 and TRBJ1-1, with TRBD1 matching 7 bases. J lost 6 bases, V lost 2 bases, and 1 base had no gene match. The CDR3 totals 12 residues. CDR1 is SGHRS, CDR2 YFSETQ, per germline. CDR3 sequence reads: CASSLQGPEAFF. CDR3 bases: TGCGCCAGCAGCTTACAGGGGCCTGAAGCTTTCTTT.

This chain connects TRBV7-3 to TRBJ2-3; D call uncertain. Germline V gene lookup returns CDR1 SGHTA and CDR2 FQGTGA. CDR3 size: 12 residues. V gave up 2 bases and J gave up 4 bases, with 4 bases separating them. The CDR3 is CASSLSSDTQYF. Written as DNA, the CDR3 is TGTGCCAGCAGCTTATCTTCAGATACGCAGTATTTT.

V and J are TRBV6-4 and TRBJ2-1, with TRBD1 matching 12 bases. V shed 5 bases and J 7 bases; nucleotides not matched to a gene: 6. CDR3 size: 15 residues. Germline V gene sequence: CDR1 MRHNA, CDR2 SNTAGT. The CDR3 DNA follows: TGTGCCAGCAGTCCGGGACAGGGGGCTACAAATGAGCAGTTCTTC. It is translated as CASSPGQGATNEQFF.

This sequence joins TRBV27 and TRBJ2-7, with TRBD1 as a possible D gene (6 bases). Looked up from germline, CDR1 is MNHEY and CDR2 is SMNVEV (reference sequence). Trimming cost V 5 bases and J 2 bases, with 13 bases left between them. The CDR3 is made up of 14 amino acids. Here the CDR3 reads CASSIQTGAYEQYF. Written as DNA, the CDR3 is TGTGCCAGCAGTATACAGACAGGTGCCTACGAGCAGTACTTC.

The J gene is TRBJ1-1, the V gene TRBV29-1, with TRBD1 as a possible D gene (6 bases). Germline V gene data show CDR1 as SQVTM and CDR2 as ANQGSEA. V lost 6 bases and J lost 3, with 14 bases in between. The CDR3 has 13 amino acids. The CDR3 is CSVATGFDTEAFF. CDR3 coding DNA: TGCAGCGTAGCAACAGGGTTCGACACTGAAGCTTTCTTT.

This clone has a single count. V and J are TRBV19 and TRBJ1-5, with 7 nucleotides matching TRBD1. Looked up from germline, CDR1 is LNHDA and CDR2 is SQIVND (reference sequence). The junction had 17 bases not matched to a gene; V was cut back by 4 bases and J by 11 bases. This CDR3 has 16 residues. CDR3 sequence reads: CASSSNDRALARAQHF. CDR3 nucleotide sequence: TGTGCCAGTAGTAGTAACGACAGGGCCCTCGCGAGGGCCCAGCATTTT.

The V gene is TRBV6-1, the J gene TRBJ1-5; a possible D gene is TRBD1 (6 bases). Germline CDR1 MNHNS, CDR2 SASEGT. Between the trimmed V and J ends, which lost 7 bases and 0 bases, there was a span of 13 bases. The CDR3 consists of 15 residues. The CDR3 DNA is TGTGCCAGCATCCCCCAGGGGCTTAGCAATCAGCCCCAGCATTTT. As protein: CASIPQGLSNQPQHF.

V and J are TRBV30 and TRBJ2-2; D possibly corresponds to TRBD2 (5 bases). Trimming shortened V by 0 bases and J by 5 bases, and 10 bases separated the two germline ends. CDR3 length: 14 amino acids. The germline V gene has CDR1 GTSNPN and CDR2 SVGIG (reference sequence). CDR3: CAWSVLEGTGELFF. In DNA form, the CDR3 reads TGTGCCTGGAGTGTACTCGAGGGAACCGGGGAGCTGTTTTTT.

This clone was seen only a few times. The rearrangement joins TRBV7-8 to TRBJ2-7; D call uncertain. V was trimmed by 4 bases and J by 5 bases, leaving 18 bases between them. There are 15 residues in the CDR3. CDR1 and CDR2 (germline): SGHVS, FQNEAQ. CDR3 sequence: CASSSDPPVSHEQYF. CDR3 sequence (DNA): TGTGCCAGCAGCTCAGATCCCCCTGTGTCCCACGAGCAGTACTTC.

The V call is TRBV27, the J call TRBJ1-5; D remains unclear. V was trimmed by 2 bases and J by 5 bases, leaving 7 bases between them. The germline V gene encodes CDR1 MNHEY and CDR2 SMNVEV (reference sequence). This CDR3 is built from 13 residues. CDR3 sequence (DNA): TGTGCCAGCAGTTTAGTAACAGATCAGCCCCAGCATTTT. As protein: CASSLVTDQPQHF.

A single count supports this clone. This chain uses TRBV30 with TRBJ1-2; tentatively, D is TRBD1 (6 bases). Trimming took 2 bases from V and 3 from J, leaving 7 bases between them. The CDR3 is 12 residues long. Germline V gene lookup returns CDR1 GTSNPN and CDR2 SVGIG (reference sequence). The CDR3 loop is CAWSSGDYGYTF. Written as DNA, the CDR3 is TGTGCCTGGAGTTCAGGGGACTATGGCTACACCTTC.

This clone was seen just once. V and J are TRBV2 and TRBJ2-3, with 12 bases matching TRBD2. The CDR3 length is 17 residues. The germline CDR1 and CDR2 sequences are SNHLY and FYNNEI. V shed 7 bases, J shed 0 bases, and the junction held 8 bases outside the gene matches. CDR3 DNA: TGTGCCAGCACCCGGGCTAGCGGGGGGGCTAGCACAGATACGCAGTATTTT. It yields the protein CASTRASGGASTDTQYF.

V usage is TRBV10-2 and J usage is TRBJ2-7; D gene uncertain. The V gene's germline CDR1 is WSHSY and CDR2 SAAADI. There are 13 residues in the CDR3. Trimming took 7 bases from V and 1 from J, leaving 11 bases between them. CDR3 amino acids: CASNPDKSYEQYF. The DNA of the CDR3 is TGCGCCAGCAATCCCGACAAATCCTACGAGCAGTACTTC.

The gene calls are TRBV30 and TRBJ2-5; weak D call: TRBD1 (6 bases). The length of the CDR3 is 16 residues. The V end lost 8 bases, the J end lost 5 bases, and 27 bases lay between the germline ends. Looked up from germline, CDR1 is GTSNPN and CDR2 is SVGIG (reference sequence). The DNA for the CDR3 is TGTGCCGTAGACCGGGACACGGTAATGAGAGGGGAGACCCAGTACTTC. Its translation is CAVDRDTVMRGETQYF. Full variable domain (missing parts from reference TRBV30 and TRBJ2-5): SQTIHQWPATLVQPVGSPLSLECTVEGTSNPNLYWYRQAAGRGLQLLFYSVGIGQISSEVPQNLSASRPQDRQFILSSKKLLLSDSGFYLCAVDRDTVMRGETQYFGPGTRLLVL.

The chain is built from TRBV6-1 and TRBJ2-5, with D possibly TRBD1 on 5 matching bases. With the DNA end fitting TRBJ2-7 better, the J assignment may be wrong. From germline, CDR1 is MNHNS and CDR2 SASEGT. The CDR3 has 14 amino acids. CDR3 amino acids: CASIQSRVTYEQYF. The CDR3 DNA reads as TGTGCCAGCATCCAGTCCAGGGTAACCTACGAGCAGTACTTC.

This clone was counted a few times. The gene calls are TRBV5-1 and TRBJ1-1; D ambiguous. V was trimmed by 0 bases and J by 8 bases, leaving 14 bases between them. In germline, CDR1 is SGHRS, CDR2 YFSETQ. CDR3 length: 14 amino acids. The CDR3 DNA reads TGCGCCAGCAGCTTGGCCGGAGGATCCTCCGAAGCTTTCTTT. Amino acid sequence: CASSLAGGSSEAFF.

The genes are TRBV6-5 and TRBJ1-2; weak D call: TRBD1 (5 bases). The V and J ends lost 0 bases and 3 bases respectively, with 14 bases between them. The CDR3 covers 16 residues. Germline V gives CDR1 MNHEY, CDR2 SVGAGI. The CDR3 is CASSYSRGRRDYGYTF. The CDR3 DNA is TGTGCCAGCAGTTACTCGAGGGGACGGAGGGACTATGGCTACACCTTC.